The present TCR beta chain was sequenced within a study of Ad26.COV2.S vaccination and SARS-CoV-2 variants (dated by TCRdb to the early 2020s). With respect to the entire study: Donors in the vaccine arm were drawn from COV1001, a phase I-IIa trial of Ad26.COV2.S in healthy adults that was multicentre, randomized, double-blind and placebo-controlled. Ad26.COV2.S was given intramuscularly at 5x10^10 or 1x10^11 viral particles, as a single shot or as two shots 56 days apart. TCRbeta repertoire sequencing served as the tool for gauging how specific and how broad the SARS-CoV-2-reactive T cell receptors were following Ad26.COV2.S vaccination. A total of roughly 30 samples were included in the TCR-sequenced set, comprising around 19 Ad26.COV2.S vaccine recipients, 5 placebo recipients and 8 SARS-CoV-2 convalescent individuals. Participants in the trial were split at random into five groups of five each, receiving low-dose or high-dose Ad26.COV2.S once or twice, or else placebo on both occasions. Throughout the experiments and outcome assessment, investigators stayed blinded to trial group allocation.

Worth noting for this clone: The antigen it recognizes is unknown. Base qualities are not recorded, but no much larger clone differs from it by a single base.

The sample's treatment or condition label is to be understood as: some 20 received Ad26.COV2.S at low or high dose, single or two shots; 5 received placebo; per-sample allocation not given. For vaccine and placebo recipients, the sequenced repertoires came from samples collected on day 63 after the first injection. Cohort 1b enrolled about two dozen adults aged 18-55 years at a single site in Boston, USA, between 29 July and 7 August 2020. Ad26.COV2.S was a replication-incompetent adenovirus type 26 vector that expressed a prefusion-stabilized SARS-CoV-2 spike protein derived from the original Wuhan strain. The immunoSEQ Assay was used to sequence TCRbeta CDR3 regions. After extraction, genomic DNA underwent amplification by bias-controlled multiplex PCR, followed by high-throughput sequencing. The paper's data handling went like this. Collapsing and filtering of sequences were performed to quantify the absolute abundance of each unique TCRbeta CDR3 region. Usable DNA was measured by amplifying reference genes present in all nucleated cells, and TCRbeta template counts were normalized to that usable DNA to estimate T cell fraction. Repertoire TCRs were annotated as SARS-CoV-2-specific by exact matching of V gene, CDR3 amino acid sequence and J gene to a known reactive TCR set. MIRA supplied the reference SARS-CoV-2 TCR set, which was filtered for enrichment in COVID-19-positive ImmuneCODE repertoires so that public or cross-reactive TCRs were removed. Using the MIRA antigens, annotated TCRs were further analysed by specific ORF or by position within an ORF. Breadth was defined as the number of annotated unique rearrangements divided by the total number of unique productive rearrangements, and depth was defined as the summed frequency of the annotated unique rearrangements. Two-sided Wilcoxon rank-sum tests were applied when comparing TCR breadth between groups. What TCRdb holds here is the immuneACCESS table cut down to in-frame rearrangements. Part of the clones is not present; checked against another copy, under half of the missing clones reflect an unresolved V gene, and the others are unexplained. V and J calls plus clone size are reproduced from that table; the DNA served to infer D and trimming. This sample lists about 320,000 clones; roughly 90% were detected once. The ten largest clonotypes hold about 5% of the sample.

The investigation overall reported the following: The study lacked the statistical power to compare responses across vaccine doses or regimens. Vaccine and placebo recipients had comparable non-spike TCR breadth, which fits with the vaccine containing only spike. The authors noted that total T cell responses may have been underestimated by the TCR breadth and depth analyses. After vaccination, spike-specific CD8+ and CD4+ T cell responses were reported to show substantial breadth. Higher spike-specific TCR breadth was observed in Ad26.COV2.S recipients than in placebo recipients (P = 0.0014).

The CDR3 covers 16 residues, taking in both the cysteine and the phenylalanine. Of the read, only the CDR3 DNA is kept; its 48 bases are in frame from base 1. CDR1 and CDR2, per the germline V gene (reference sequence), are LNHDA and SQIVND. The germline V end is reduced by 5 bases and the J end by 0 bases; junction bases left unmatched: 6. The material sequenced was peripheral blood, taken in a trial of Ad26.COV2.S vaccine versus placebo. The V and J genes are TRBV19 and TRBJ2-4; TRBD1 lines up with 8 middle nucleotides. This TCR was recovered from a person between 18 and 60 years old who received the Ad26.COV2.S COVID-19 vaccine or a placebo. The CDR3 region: CASSSTGQVAKNIQYF. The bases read TGTGCCAGTAGTTCGACGGGACAGGTAGCCAAAAACATTCAGTACTTC.